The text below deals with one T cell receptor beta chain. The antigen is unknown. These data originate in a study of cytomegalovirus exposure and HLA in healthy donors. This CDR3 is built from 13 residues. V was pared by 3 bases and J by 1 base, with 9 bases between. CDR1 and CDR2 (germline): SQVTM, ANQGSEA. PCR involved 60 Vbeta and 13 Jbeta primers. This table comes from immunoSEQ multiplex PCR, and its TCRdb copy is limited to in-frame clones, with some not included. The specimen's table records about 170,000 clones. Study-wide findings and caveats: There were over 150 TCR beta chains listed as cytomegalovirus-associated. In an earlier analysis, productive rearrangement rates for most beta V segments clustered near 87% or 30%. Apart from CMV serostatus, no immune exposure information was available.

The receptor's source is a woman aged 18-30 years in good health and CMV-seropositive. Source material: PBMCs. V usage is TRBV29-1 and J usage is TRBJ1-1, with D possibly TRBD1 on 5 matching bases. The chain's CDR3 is CSVDRVANTEAFF. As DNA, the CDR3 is TGCAGCGTTGACAGGGTTGCGAACACTGAAGCTTTCTTT.